Following are 24 T cell receptor beta chains from one sample sequenced in a study of CD8+CD57+ T cells in acquired aplastic anemia. Genomic DNA acted as the template from which TCR beta VDJ combination and CDR3 sequence profiling were carried out. From the reads, TCRdb called clonotypes with MiXCR, one entry per CDR3 protein. This table holds approximately 150,000 distinct CDR3 sequences, about two thirds found once. Patients selected for sequencing had displayed CD8+CD57+ cell expansion by flow cytometry. Material: sorted CD4+, CD8+, or CD8+CD57+ T cells (not recorded which) from PBMCs. These receptors all come from a human donor with aplastic anemia.

The chain is built from TRBV19 and TRBJ1-1, with TRBD1 as a possible D gene (5 bases). In germline, CDR1 is LNHDA, CDR2 SQIVND (reference sequence). V was pared by 4 bases and J by 6 bases, with 15 bases between. This CDR3 is 14 amino acids long. The CDR3: CASSNPQGLSEAFF. The CDR3 DNA follows: TGTGCCAGTAGTAACCCCCAGGGACTGTCTGAAGCTTTCTTT.

V is TRBV7-9 and J is TRBJ2-4; perhaps TRBD2 as D (5 bases). The germline gives CDR1 SEHNR, CDR2 FQNEAQ (reference sequence). The germline V and J ends were trimmed by 4 bases and 7 bases, with 11 bases remaining between them. This CDR3 is built from 13 residues. CDR3 sequence (DNA): TGTGCCAGCAGCTCGGGTGGGGAGAACATTCAGTACTTC. It is translated as CASSSGGENIQYF.

A remark on this clonotype: A junction boundary mismatches the germline segment, possibly from a read error. The chain is built from TRBV19 and TRBJ1-2; D unclear. Germline CDR1 LNHDA, CDR2 SQIVND (reference sequence). The CDR3 extends over 12 amino acids. In nucleotides, the CDR3 is TGTGCCAGTAGTATTCCACGCTATGGCCACACCTTC. Translated, it gives CASSIPRYGHTF.

V and J are TRBV2 and TRBJ2-7; TRBD2 agrees at 7 bases. Per germline, CDR1 SNHLY and CDR2 FYNNEI. The trim removed 11 bases at V and 2 bases at J, leaving 6 bases unmatched. This CDR3 has 12 residues. Here the CDR3 reads CAGGEGAYEQYF. In DNA form, the CDR3 reads TGTGCCGGGGGGGAGGGCGCCTACGAGCAGTACTTC.

This clonotype was seen a handful of times. The V and J genes are TRBV15 and TRBJ2-2; TRBD1 agrees at 7 bases. The CDR3 has 16 amino acids. The V gene's germline CDR1 is LNHNV and CDR2 YYDKDF (reference sequence). With 0 bases clipped from V and 3 bases from J, the junction kept 4 bases outside the gene matches. This CDR3 reads CATSRDPGGHTGELFF. CDR3 in DNA: TGTGCCACCAGCAGAGACCCAGGGGGACACACCGGGGAGCTGTTTTTT.

About this clonotype: The junction departs from the called germline gene at one end, perhaps through a read error. The rearrangement joins TRBV7-8 to TRBJ1-3, with 9 bases fitting TRBD1. Germline lookup yields CDR1 SGHVS and CDR2 FQNEAQ. The CDR3 is 15 amino acids. The CDR3 region is CARSQNRGRGNTIYF. Here the CDR3 DNA reads TGTGCCCGCAGCCAAAACAGGGGGCGAGGAAACACCATATATTTT.

The rearrangement joins TRBV6-2 or TRBV6-3 to TRBJ1-5; D not resolved. Germline V gene data show CDR1 as MNHEY and CDR2 as SVGEGT. This CDR3 has 14 residues. V was pared by 0 bases and J by 3 bases, with 6 bases between. The CDR3 loop is CASSYSTYNQPQHF. The DNA of the CDR3 is TGTGCCAGCAGTTACTCGACATACAATCAGCCCCAGCATTTT.

J is TRBJ1-1 and V is TRBV20-1; maybe TRBD1 (6 bases). CDR3 length equals 14 residues. Germline lookup yields CDR1 DFQATT and CDR2 SNEGSKA (reference sequence). With 3 bases removed from V and 0 bases from J, the gap between germline ends came to 11 bases. CDR3 protein: CSARAGAMNTEAFF. CDR3 in DNA: TGCAGTGCTAGGGCAGGGGCTATGAACACTGAAGCTTTCTTT.

In this sample, this clonotype turned up a few times. The chain couples TRBV7-8 to TRBJ2-7, with 12 bases lining up with TRBD2. The CDR3 is made up of 17 amino acids. Germline assignment: CDR1 SGHVS and CDR2 FQNEAQ. Losses at the gene ends were 5 bases for V and 4 bases for J; bases not matched to a gene: 12. This CDR3 is CASSRPDLTSGGYEQYF. The CDR3 DNA reads as TGTGCCAGCAGCCGACCGGACCTGACTAGCGGGGGATACGAGCAGTACTTC.

This clonotype came up a few times. The chain links TRBV20-1 to TRBJ2-7; possible D gene TRBD2, 5 bases. The CDR3 is 13 amino acids. Trimming pared 6 bases from V and 3 bases from J, leaving 15 bases between. Germline V gene data show CDR1 as DFQATT and CDR2 as SNEGSKA (reference sequence). Written as DNA, the CDR3 is TGCAGTGCGGACCTCCCCGGACTCTACGAGCAGTACTTC. This codes for CSADLPGLYEQYF.

The chain carries TRBV15 and TRBJ2-1, with 10 bases matching TRBD1. CDR1 and CDR2 from the germline V gene are LNHNV and YYDKDF (reference sequence). J lost 4 bases, V lost 4 bases, and 4 bases had no gene match. The CDR3 runs 15 residues. CDR3 sequence reads: CATSTRDRGYNEQFF. CDR3 nucleotide sequence: TGTGCCACCAGCACCCGGGACAGGGGTTACAATGAGCAGTTCTTC.

The chain employs TRBV20-1 and TRBJ2-7, with 10 bases aligning to TRBD1. Per the germline V gene, CDR1 is DFQATT and CDR2 is SNEGSKA (reference sequence). The CDR3 contains 14 residues. After removal of 2 bases from V and 5 bases from J, the junction contained 6 bases not matched to a gene. The CDR3 nucleotides read TGCAGTGCTAGACACGGACAGGGGGGAGACGAGCAGTACTTC. As protein: CSARHGQGGDEQYF.

The chain couples TRBV7-9 to TRBJ2-7; 9 nucleotides line up with TRBD1. The J segment lost 3 bases and the V segment lost 5 bases, leaving 11 bases of the junction unmatched. Germline V gene data show CDR1 as SEHNR and CDR2 as FQNEAQ (reference sequence). This CDR3 has 16 amino acids. The DNA for the CDR3 is TGTGCCAGCAGCCTTGGCACCGGGACAGGGATCTACGAGCAGTACTTC. It is translated as CASSLGTGTGIYEQYF.

The chain carries TRBV20-1 and TRBJ1-6, with D possibly being TRBD1 (5 bases). Trimming shortened V by 0 bases and J by 7 bases, and 10 bases separated the two germline ends. CDR1 is DFQATT, CDR2 SNEGSKA, per germline (reference sequence). This CDR3 contains 14 residues. This CDR3 is CSARDGGGNSPLHF. The DNA for the CDR3 is TGCAGTGCTAGAGACGGGGGTGGAAATTCACCCCTCCACTTT.

The chain links TRBV5-1 to TRBJ2-2; D is uncertain. V was clipped by 0 bases and J by 2 bases, with 17 bases between them. Germline values: CDR1 SGHRS, CDR2 YFSETQ. The CDR3 covers 18 residues. CDR3 coding DNA: TGCGCCAGCAGCTTGGGAGCAGCATTCTCAAATAACACCGGGGAGCTGTTTTTT. Amino acids: CASSLGAAFSNNTGELFF. Full variable domain (rest looked up from reference TRBV5-1 and TRBJ2-2): KAGVTQTPRYLIKTRGQQVTLSCSPISGHRSVSWYQQTPGQGLQFLFEYFSETQRNKGNFPGRFSGRQFSNSRSEMNVSTLELGDSALYLCASSLGAAFSNNTGELFFGEGSRLTVL.

CDR3 nucleotides: TGCGCCAGCACCCCGGGACGAGTCCAAGAGACCCAGTACTTC. Encoded protein: CASTPGRVQETQYF. The V and J genes are TRBV5-1 and TRBJ2-5; TRBD1 or TRBD2 may be the D gene (5 bases each). CDR1 is SGHRS, CDR2 YFSETQ, per germline. This CDR3 region has 14 residues. V lost 6 bases and J lost 1, with 13 bases in between.

The chain links TRBV19 to TRBJ2-1; D unresolved. CDR3 length: 12 residues. V lost 0 bases and J lost 8, with 5 bases in between. CDR1 and CDR2 from the germline V gene are LNHDA and SQIVND (reference sequence). CDR3 sequence (DNA): TGTGCCAGTAGTATAGACAGATATGAGCAGTTCTTC. Its translation: CASSIDRYEQFF.

The chain is built from TRBV2 and TRBJ2-7, with a possible D match to TRBD1 (6 bases). CDR1 and CDR2 (germline): SNHLY, FYNNEI. The germline V and J ends were trimmed by 5 bases and 3 bases, with 14 bases remaining between them. The CDR3 is 14 residues long. This chain's CDR3 is CASSLGQLSYEQYF. Written as DNA, the CDR3 is TGTGCCAGCAGTCTTGGACAGTTAAGCTACGAGCAGTACTTC.

This sequence joins TRBV5-1 and TRBJ2-7; 8 positions agree with TRBD2. The trim removed 4 bases at V and 0 bases at J, leaving 9 bases unmatched. The CDR3 contains 16 residues. Germline V gene lookup returns CDR1 SGHRS and CDR2 YFSETQ. CDR3 in amino acids: CASSQGSSGPSYEQYF. For the CDR3, the DNA is TGCGCCAGCAGCCAAGGATCTAGCGGGCCCTCCTACGAGCAGTACTTC.

The chain has TRBV20-1 and TRBJ2-1, with D possibly being TRBD2 (5 bases). CDR3 length: 16 residues. Trimming left V 1 base short and J 0 bases short, with 13 bases between. Germline CDR1 is DFQATT and CDR2 is SNEGSKA (reference sequence). CDR3 DNA sequence: TGCAGTGCTAGAGTGGCGAAGGCGGGCTCCTACAATGAGCAGTTCTTC. Protein: CSARVAKAGSYNEQFF.

The J gene is TRBJ2-3, the V gene TRBV10-3; possibly TRBD1 for D (6 bases). The germline V gene encodes CDR1 ENHRY and CDR2 SYGVKD. V dropped 3 bases and J dropped 9 bases, with 22 bases sitting between them. The CDR3 runs to 16 residues. CDR3 coding DNA: TGTGCCATCAGTGATAGAGGACAGAGCTCCCGGAGAACGCAGTATTTT. Protein product: CAISDRGQSSRRTQYF.

This rearrangement joins TRBV7-8 to TRBJ2-4; 9 nucleotides align to TRBD1. V lost 5 bases and J lost 3; bases outside the gene matches: 5. CDR3 size: 15 residues. Germline V CDR1 and CDR2: SGHVS, FQNEAQ. The CDR3 nucleotides read TGTGCCAGCAGCGCACAGGGGGCTGGCAAAAACATTCAGTACTTC. This gives the protein CASSAQGAGKNIQYF.

A word on this clonotype: The junction departs from the called germline gene at one end, perhaps through a read error. The CDR3 spells CASGQDQAGETGELFF. The CDR3 DNA reads as TGCGCCAGCGGCCAAGATCAAGCGGGGGAAACCGGGGAGCTGTTCTTC. This rearrangement joins TRBV4-3 to TRBJ2-1, with 8 bases fitting TRBD2. Germline CDR1 LGHNA, CDR2 YSLEER. The CDR3 sequence is 16 residues long.

In DNA, the CDR3 is TGCAGTGCTGGGACAGTGCAAGAGACCCAGTACTTC. It codes for CSAGTVQETQYF. The J gene is TRBJ2-5, the V gene TRBV20-1, with 7 nucleotides matching TRBD1. Trimming cost V 5 bases and J 2 bases; bases outside gene matches: 2. The CDR3 covers 12 residues. Per germline, CDR1 DFQATT and CDR2 SNEGSKA (reference sequence).